What follows are 10 T cell receptor beta chains derived from one specimen sequenced in a study of beta chain features in type 1 diabetes (dated by TCRdb to 2016 to 2018). Receptors were amplified or captured by the immunoSEQ multiplex PCR assay. The entire isolated RNA was reverse transcribed using the High Capacity cDNA Reverse Transcription Kit, and thus expressed TCRB transcripts were sequenced. The table was pulled from immuneACCESS by TCRdb, which kept in-frame rearrangements only. Such tables lose some clones; where checked, under half of the loss comes from unresolved V genes, and the rest has no known cause. The sample table records hundreds of thousands of clones; 68% of these occur just once. Of the sample, about 0.051% is held by the ten largest clones. Sequenced sample: naive CD4+ T cells from blood. The sample's cell subset or site label, decoded: true naive CD4+ T cells. The source of these receptors is a young man in good health.

The chain combines TRBV5-4 with TRBJ2-7; no firm D call. The CDR3 sequence is 14 residues long. Germline loops: CDR1 SGHNT, CDR2 YYREEE (reference sequence). V was trimmed by 9 bases and J by 0 bases, leaving 16 bases between them. This CDR3 is CATSPQKSSYEQYF. CDR3 DNA: TGTGCCACTTCACCTCAGAAAAGCTCCTACGAGCAGTACTTC.

V is TRBV30 and J is TRBJ1-4; TRBD1 is a possible D gene (5 bases). Germline V gene lookup returns CDR1 GTSNPN and CDR2 SVGIG (reference sequence). This CDR3 has 15 amino acids. V lost 3 bases, J lost 7 bases, and 18 bases lay in between. The CDR3 DNA follows: TGTGCCTGGAGGGGTCGGCAGGATAGGGGTGAAAAACTGTTTTTT. Translated: CAWRGRQDRGEKLFF. The full variable domain, with the rest looked up from reference TRBV30 and TRBJ1-4, is SQTIHQWPATLVQPVGSPLSLECTVEGTSNPNLYWYRQAAGRGLQLLFYSVGIGQISSEVPQNLSASRPQDRQFILSSKKLLLSDSGFYLCAWRGRQDRGEKLFFGSGTQLSVL.

The rearrangement links TRBV6-6 to TRBJ2-5; no clear D gene. This CDR3 contains 14 residues. Trimming left V 5 bases short and J 2 bases short, with 12 bases between. CDR1 MNHNY and CDR2 SVGAGI come from the germline V gene (reference sequence). Written as DNA, the CDR3 is TGTGCCAGCAGTACTGCAGCTACTCAAGAGACCCAGTACTTC. Its translation is CASSTAATQETQYF.

The CDR3 is CAWSRDRPGEAFF. For the CDR3, the DNA is TGTGCCTGGAGCCGGGACAGGCCCGGTGAAGCTTTCTTT. The V and J genes are TRBV30 and TRBJ1-1; 8 nucleotides line up with TRBD1. The V segment lost 3 bases and the J segment 7 bases; nucleotides outside the gene matches: 7. Germline V gene lookup returns CDR1 GTSNPN and CDR2 SVGIG (reference sequence). The CDR3 is 13 amino acids.

V is TRBV9 and J is TRBJ2-6, with D perhaps TRBD2 (5 bases). Between the trimmed V and J ends, which lost 2 bases and 0 bases, there was a span of 6 bases. Per the germline V gene, CDR1 is SGDLS and CDR2 is YYNGEE. The CDR3 length is 15 residues. The CDR3 region has the DNA TGTGCCAGCAGCGTCGGGGACTCTGGGGCCAACGTCCTGACTTTC. Encoded protein: CASSVGDSGANVLTF.

This clone was recorded a few times. This same CDR3 is encoded by further DNA sequences in the sample. This rearrangement joins TRBV29-1 to TRBJ2-5; a possible D gene is TRBD2 (5 bases). V lost 4 bases to trimming and J lost 1 base, with 7 bases between them. Germline V gene sequence: CDR1 SQVTM, CDR2 ANQGSEA. The CDR3 sequence is 12 residues long. The CDR3 protein is CSVGGPQETQYF. Here the CDR3 DNA reads TGCAGCGTTGGAGGGCCCCAAGAGACCCAGTACTTC.

This chain connects TRBV25-1 to TRBJ2-7, with 7 bases fitting TRBD2. The V gene end was trimmed by 2 bases and the J gene end by 9 bases; junction bases not matched to a gene: 10. Germline V gene data show CDR1 as MGHDK and CDR2 as SYGVNS. This CDR3 has 14 residues. The CDR3 region has the DNA TGTGCCAGCAGTGAAGGAGGCGGGGGTCCAGGGCAGTACTTC. Translation gives CASSEGGGGPGQYF.

V usage is TRBV10-3 and J usage is TRBJ2-2; no clear D gene. The V end was cut by 0 bases, the J end by 6 bases, with 11 bases between. The CDR3 is 15 residues long. CDR1 and CDR2 (germline): ENHRY, SYGVKD. CDR3 nucleotide sequence: TGTGCCATCAGTGAGTCGACTCTACTCTCCGGGGAGCTGTTTTTT. It encodes CAISESTLLSGELFF.

The chain combines TRBV30 with TRBJ1-6, with D tentatively TRBD1 (5 bases). In germline, CDR1 is GTSNPN, CDR2 SVGIG (reference sequence). CDR3 size: 15 residues. With 3 bases removed from V and 10 bases from J, the gap between germline ends came to 19 bases. The CDR3 DNA follows: TGTGCCTGGAGCCTGGAGGGACTGCCGAACTCACCCCTCCACTTT. It encodes CAWSLEGLPNSPLHF.

This rearrangement joins TRBV10-2 to TRBJ2-1; 9 positions agree with TRBD2. The CDR3 is 16 residues long. With 7 bases clipped from V and 2 bases from J, the junction kept 9 bases outside the gene matches. The germline CDR1 and CDR2 sequences are WSHSY and SAAADI. This CDR3 is CASMGVAGVTYNEQFF. The CDR3 DNA reads as TGCGCCAGCATGGGAGTAGCGGGAGTAACCTACAATGAGCAGTTCTTC.